Following are 21 T cell receptor beta chains from one sample sequenced in a study of blood T cells in healthy people across ages. PCR was performed a second time for roughly 7 to 12 cycles using a sample-barcoded 5' primer and a J-beta primer mix. TCRdb re-derived calls from the 5' RACE reads in MiXCR, one entry per CDR3 protein. The sample lists over 1,500,000 distinct CDR3 sequences; just under 50% were seen once. Sequenced material: blood. The source is a woman between 35 and 50 years old in good health.

A word on this clonotype: The junction departs from the called germline gene at one end, perhaps through a read error. The chain carries TRBV7-2 and TRBJ2-6; TRBD2 matches at 8 bases. Germline V gene data show CDR1 as SGHTA and CDR2 as FQGNSA. There are 17 residues in the CDR3. CDR3 region: CASSLVDGGAGADVLTF. CDR3 sequence (DNA): TGTGCCAGCAGCTTAGTAGACGGGGGGGCTGGGGCCGACGTCCTGACTTTC.

This chain uses TRBV10-3 with TRBJ1-1; D gene unclear. Germline assignment: CDR1 ENHRY and CDR2 SYGVKD. The CDR3 contains 12 residues. Trimming removed 6 bases at V and 1 base at J, with 6 bases between. CDR3 region: CAIRGQNTEAFF. CDR3 coding DNA: TGTGCCATCAGGGGCCAGAACACTGAAGCTTTCTTT.

This clonotype was counted a few times. The rearrangement joins TRBV7-8 to TRBJ2-3; TRBD1 agrees at 8 bases. The V gene end was trimmed by 1 base and the J gene end by 6 bases; junction bases not matched to a gene: 15. Germline CDR1 reads SGHVS; CDR2 reads FQNEAQ. CDR3 size: 18 residues. The CDR3 here is CASSLGLGQGALTDTQYF. CDR3 in DNA: TGTGCCAGCAGCTTAGGGTTGGGTCAGGGGGCCTTGACGGATACGCAGTATTTT.

The gene calls are TRBV6-1 and TRBJ2-7, with D perhaps given as TRBD1 or TRBD2 (5 bases each). This CDR3 comprises 13 residues. CDR1 and CDR2 from the germline V gene are MNHNS and SASEGT. Trimming removed 1 base from V and 6 bases from J, with 10 bases in between. This chain's CDR3 is CASSEGGTREQYF. The CDR3 DNA follows: TGTGCCAGCAGTGAAGGGGGGACGCGCGAGCAGTACTTC.

The chain links TRBV5-1 to TRBJ2-1, with D perhaps TRBD1 (6 bases). The DNA end is more similar to TRBJ2-7, so the J call may be wrong. Germline loops: CDR1 SGHRS, CDR2 YFSETQ. The CDR3 extends over 15 amino acids. CDR3 coding DNA: TGCGCCAGCAGCTTGGCAGGGGTATCCTACAATGAGCAGTACTTC. Translating gives CASSLAGVSYNEQYF.

V is TRBV3-1 and J is TRBJ2-5, with a weak D call TRBD1 (6 bases). The germline V and J ends were trimmed by 1 base and 5 bases, with 8 bases remaining between them. This CDR3 is built from 13 residues. CDR1 is LGHDT and CDR2 is YNNKEL in the germline V gene (reference sequence). CDR3 residues: CASSQVGAETQYF. DNA for the CDR3: TGTGCCAGCAGCCAAGTGGGGGCCGAGACCCAGTACTTC.

This chain connects TRBV20-1 to TRBJ2-3; TRBD2 aligns across 10 bases. Trimming removed 3 bases from V and 1 base from J; junction bases left unmatched: 4. This CDR3 contains 15 residues. Germline values: CDR1 DFQATT, CDR2 SNEGSKA (reference sequence). CDR3 nucleotides: TGCAGTGCTAGGGCGCTAGCGGGGGGCACAGATACGCAGTATTTT. Its translation is CSARALAGGTDTQYF.

The J gene is TRBJ2-7, the V gene TRBV29-1, with D perhaps given as TRBD1 or TRBD2 (6 bases each). This CDR3 has 14 amino acids. CDR1 and CDR2 (germline): SQVTM, ANQGSEA. V dropped 4 bases and J dropped 1 base, with 14 bases sitting between them. The CDR3 DNA reads as TGCAGCGTTGTGGTCCGGGGGCGATCCTACGAGCAGTACTTC. Its translation: CSVVVRGRSYEQYF.

This rearrangement joins TRBV7-9 to TRBJ2-5, with D unclear. The germline V gene has CDR1 SEHNR and CDR2 FQNEAQ (reference sequence). The CDR3 is 19 amino acids. V lost 2 bases to trimming and J lost 2 bases, with 24 bases between them. This chain's CDR3 is CASSLPKPESRASQETQYF. The CDR3 nucleotides read TGTGCCAGCAGCTTACCAAAACCAGAAAGCCGGGCCTCTCAAGAGACCCAGTACTTC.

This clonotype was recorded a few times. The gene calls are TRBV20-1 and TRBJ1-5; 7 nucleotides line up with TRBD1. V shed 3 bases, J shed 1 base, and the junction held 9 bases outside the gene matches. The CDR3 totals 16 residues. Germline loops: CDR1 DFQATT, CDR2 SNEGSKA (reference sequence). The CDR3 is CSASLPTGMSNQPQHF. CDR3 in DNA: TGCAGTGCTAGCCTTCCGACAGGGATGAGCAATCAGCCCCAGCATTTT.

The CDR3 coding sequence is TGTGCCACCAGTGAGTTCGGGCTGATGGAAGAGACCCAGTACTTC. This gives the protein CATSEFGLMEETQYF. V and J are TRBV24-1 and TRBJ2-5; no clear D. The germline V gene encodes CDR1 KGHDR and CDR2 SFDVKD. Between the trimmed V and J ends, which lost 4 bases and 3 bases, there was a span of 14 bases. The CDR3 runs 15 residues.

The V gene is TRBV5-1, the J gene TRBJ2-1, with 11 bases identical to TRBD2. V gave up 4 bases and J gave up 3 bases; unmatched junction bases: 12. The CDR3 runs 18 residues. The germline CDR1 and CDR2 sequences are SGHRS and YFSETQ. The chain's CDR3 is CASSPSGSTSGGYNEQFF. The CDR3 DNA is TGCGCCAGCAGCCCCTCCGGATCTACTAGCGGGGGCTACAATGAGCAGTTCTTC. The full variable domain, with the rest looked up from reference TRBV5-1 and TRBJ2-1, is KAGVTQTPRYLIKTRGQQVTLSCSPISGHRSVSWYQQTPGQGLQFLFEYFSETQRNKGNFPGRFSGRQFSNSRSEMNVSTLELGDSALYLCASSPSGSTSGGYNEQFFGPGTRLTVL.

V and J are TRBV28 and TRBJ1-2, with 9 bases lining up with TRBD1. Per germline, CDR1 MDHEN and CDR2 SYDVKM. This CDR3 has 17 residues. The J segment lost 7 bases and the V segment lost 4 bases, leaving 16 bases of the junction unmatched. The CDR3 here is CASSSAGTGLQGLGYTF. The CDR3 DNA follows: TGTGCCAGCAGTTCGGCCGGGACAGGGCTTCAGGGTCTTGGCTACACCTTC.

The chain is built from TRBV5-5 and TRBJ2-5; 7 positions match TRBD1. The germline CDR1 and CDR2 sequences are SGHKS and YYEKEE (reference sequence). CDR3 length: 15 amino acids. V dropped 7 bases and J dropped 1; count of bases not matched to a gene: 10. Written as DNA, the CDR3 is TGTGCCAGCTCTAGGACCGGACAGGTCCAAGAGACCCAGTACTTC. Encoded protein: CASSRTGQVQETQYF.

The CDR3: CASSLSRTGGYYEQYF. The CDR3 region has the DNA TGTGCCAGCAGTTTATCCCGGACAGGGGGCTACTACGAGCAGTACTTC. The rearrangement links TRBV27 to TRBJ2-7; 11 bases are shared with TRBD1. The CDR3 contains 16 residues. CDR1 is MNHEY and CDR2 is SMNVEV in the germline V gene (reference sequence). The V segment lost 0 bases and the J segment 3 bases; nucleotides outside the gene matches: 4.

This clonotype was seen once. The chain has TRBV7-2 and TRBJ2-4; D unclear. Germline lookup yields CDR1 SGHTA and CDR2 FQGNSA. V was pared by 3 bases and J by 15 bases, with 27 bases between. CDR3 length: 16 amino acids. The CDR3 loop is CASSFPTPSDQETLYF. DNA for the CDR3: TGTGCCAGCAGCTTCCCGACGCCGAGTGATCAAGAGACCCTGTACTTC. The whole variable domain, filled in from reference TRBV7-2 and TRBJ2-4, reads GAGVSQSPSNKVTEKGKDVELRCDPISGHTALYWYRQSLGQGLEFLIYFQGNSAPDKSGLPSDRFSAERTGGSVSTLTIQRTQQEDSAVYLCASSFPTPSDQETLYFGAGTRLSVL.

V usage is TRBV7-8 and J usage is TRBJ1-2; a possible D gene is TRBD1 (6 bases). The ends were cut back, 5 bases at V and 4 bases at J, with 26 bases in the middle. In germline, CDR1 is SGHVS, CDR2 FQNEAQ. The CDR3 loop spans 18 amino acids. CDR3 coding DNA: TGTGCCAGCAGCCCACCGCGGGGGCAGGGCATAGCTAGCTATGGCTACACCTTC. This sequence encodes CASSPPRGQGIASYGYTF.

This clonotype was counted between two and nine times. The rearrangement uses TRBV24-1 and TRBJ2-5; 9 nucleotides align to TRBD1. Germline-derived CDR1 and CDR2 are KGHDR and SFDVKD. Trimming took 7 bases from V and 7 from J; bases not matched to a gene: 6. The CDR3 sequence is 13 residues long. DNA for the CDR3: TGTGCCACCAGCACAGGGGGCGCAGGGACCCAGTACTTC. It encodes CATSTGGAGTQYF.

The chain carries TRBV27 and TRBJ1-2; perhaps TRBD1 as D (6 bases). CDR1 and CDR2 (germline): MNHEY, SMNVEV (reference sequence). This CDR3 comprises 13 residues. The V and J ends lost 5 bases and 5 bases respectively, with 12 bases between them. As DNA, the CDR3 is TGTGCCAGCAGTCTTCAGGACAGTTATGGCTACACCTTC. Protein product: CASSLQDSYGYTF.

The rearrangement uses TRBV20-1 and TRBJ2-3; D is unresolved. Germline V lookup: CDR1 DFQATT, CDR2 SNEGSKA (reference sequence). The V and J ends lost 1 base and 4 bases respectively, with 15 bases between them. The CDR3 loop spans 15 amino acids. The CDR3 nucleotides read TGCAGTGCTAGAGCCGGCTCCCGAGTCGCAGATACGCAGTATTTT. Amino acid sequence: CSARAGSRVADTQYF.

This chain joins TRBV20-1 and TRBJ2-1; 8 bases line up with TRBD1. Trimming removed 6 bases from V and 4 bases from J; junction bases left unmatched: 8. Germline V gene data show CDR1 as DFQATT and CDR2 as SNEGSKA (reference sequence). The CDR3 sequence is 14 residues long. CDR3 amino acids: CSALQGARYNEQFF. The CDR3 nucleotides are TGCAGTGCCCTGCAGGGGGCACGGTACAATGAGCAGTTCTTC.